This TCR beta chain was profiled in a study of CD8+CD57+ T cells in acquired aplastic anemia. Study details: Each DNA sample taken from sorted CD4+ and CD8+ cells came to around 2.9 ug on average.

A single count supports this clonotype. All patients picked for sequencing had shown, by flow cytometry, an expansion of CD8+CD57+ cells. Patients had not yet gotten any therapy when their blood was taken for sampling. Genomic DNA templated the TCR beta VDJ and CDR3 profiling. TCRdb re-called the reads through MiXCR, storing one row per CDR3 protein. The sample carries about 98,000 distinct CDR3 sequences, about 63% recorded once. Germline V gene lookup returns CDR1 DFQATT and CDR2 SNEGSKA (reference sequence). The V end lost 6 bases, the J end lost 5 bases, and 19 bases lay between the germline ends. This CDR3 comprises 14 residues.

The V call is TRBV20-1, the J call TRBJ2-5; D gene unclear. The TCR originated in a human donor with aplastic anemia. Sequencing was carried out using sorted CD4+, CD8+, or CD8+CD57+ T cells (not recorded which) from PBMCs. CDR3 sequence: CSAETVWGSETQYF. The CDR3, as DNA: TGCAGTGCCGAAACGGTATGGGGTAGCGAGACCCAGTACTTC.